A selection of T cell receptor beta chains follows, all from one sample in a study of PD-1 blockade in mismatch repair-deficient tumors. Using immunoSEQ multiplex PCR, the repertoire was profiled, and TCRdb retains in-frame clones only, with some absent. The sample records roughly 15,000 clones, under 85% being singletons. These receptors are not linked to any known antigen. The sequencing here drew on cells cultured in vitro, taken from a patient treated with pembrolizumab. Receptors originate from an adult with mismatch repair-deficient cancer. Each CDR3 is given with its conserved first and last residue. A D gene is named only where the DNA matches it firmly. Clone size is stated in some rows and not others, as once, few, many or a class when expanded.

abundance	d_gene	j_gene	v_gene	CDR3nt	CDR3aa
.	TRBD2	TRBJ2-2	TRBV28	TGTGCCAGCAGTTTACAGGGTAGCGGGAGTTTTACCGGGGAGCTGTTTTTT	CASSLQGSGSFTGELFF
.	.	TRBJ1-4	TRBV9	TGTGCCAGCAGCGCGGGAGGAACTAATGAAAAACTGTTTTTT	CASSAGGTNEKLFF
.	.	TRBJ2-5	TRBV6-5	TGTGCCAGCAGTACTACTGACGGGGGTGCAGAGACCCAGTACTTC	CASSTTDGGAETQYF
.	.	TRBJ1-5	TRBV6-1	TGTGCCAGCAGCTGGAGCGCAGGGGGCAATCAGCCCCAGCATTTT	CASSWSAGGNQPQHF
.	.	TRBJ2-5	TRBV9	TGTGCCAGCAGCCCCCGAGGTGGGTGGGAGCAGTACTTC	CASSPRGGWEQYF
once	TRBD2	TRBJ2-2	TRBV5-1	TGCGCCAGCAGCTTACTAGCGGCAACGAACACCGGGGAGCTGTTTTTT	CASSLLAATNTGELFF
.	TRBD2	TRBJ2-7	TRBV27	TGTGCCAGCAGTTCCATCCGAGGGAGGGAGTACGAGCAGTACTTC	CASSSIRGREYEQYF
few	TRBD1	TRBJ2-2	TRBV6-6	TGTGCCAGCAGCCCCACAGGGGCCGGGGAGCTGTTTTTT	CASSPTGAGELFF
.	TRBD1	TRBJ1-2	TRBV7-2	TGTGCCAGCAGCCTGGACAGGGGGCGAAACTATGGCTACACCTTC	CASSLDRGRNYGYTF
.	.	TRBJ1-3	TRBV6-1	TGTGCCAGCAGCCGGGACGGAAACTCTGGAAACACCATATATTTT	CASSRDGNSGNTIYF
.	.	TRBJ1-1	TRBV12-2	TGTGCCAGCAGCTCCAACCTAGGCGCCTTATGGGCTTTCTTT	CASSSNLGALWAFF
few	TRBD2	TRBJ2-2	TRBV5-1	TGCGCCAGCAGCCGGACTAGTGTCGGGGAGCTGTTTTTT	CASSRTSVGELFF
.	TRBD2	TRBJ2-3	TRBV7-2	TGTGCCAGCACCGCACCGGGACTAGCGGGAGATACGCAGTATTTT	CASTAPGLAGDTQYF
.	.	TRBJ2-1	TRBV5-1	TGCGCCAGCAAAGCGGAATCCTACAATGAGCAGTTCTTC	CASKAESYNEQFF
.	.	TRBJ2-3	TRBV2	TGTGCCAGTCAGGGGTTAGGTAGGGCTACGCAGTATTTT	CASQGLGRATQYF
.	.	TRBJ1-5	TRBV6-1	TGTGCCAGCAGAGCCAGGAATCAGCCCCAGCATTTT	CASRARNQPQHF
.	.	TRBJ1-1	TRBV7-2	TGTGCCAGCAGCGCCCGGCCCGGTGGCACTGAAGCTTTCTTT	CASSARPGGTEAFF
.	.	TRBJ2-2	TRBV5-8	TGTGCCAGCAGATTCGACAGGAACACCGGGGAGCTGTTTTTT	CASRFDRNTGELFF
.	.	TRBJ1-2	TRBV12-5	TGTGCTAGTGGTTTGCCCCCGGAGGGAAAAGGAACCTTC	CASGLPPEGKGTF
.	.	TRBJ1-5	TRBV19	TGTGCCAGTAGTATGGGGGGGAGTCAGCCCCAGCATTTT	CASSMGGSQPQHF